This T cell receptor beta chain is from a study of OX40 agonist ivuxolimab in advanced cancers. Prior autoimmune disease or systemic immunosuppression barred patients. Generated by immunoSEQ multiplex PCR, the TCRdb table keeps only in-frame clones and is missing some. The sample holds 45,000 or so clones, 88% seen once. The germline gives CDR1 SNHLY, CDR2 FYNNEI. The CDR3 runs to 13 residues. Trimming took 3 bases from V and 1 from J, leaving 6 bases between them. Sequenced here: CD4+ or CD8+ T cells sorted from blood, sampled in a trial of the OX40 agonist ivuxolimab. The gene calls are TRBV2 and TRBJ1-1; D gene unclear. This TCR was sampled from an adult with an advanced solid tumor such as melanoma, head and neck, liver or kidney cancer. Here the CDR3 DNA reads TGTGCCAGCAGTGACATGGGGAACACTGAAGCTTTCTTT. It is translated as CASSDMGNTEAFF.